This is a list of T cell receptor beta chains from one sample in a study of beta chain features in type 1 diabetes. TCRdb's copy holds only in-frame clones and misses some; the assay was immunoSEQ multiplex PCR. Found here are more than 150,000 clones, less than 9.5% of them singletons; the top ten hold about 2.1%. The sequencing input was central memory CD4+ T cells from blood. The receptors here all came from a woman aged 18-29 years in good health. The CDR3 runs from the conserved cysteine through the conserved F or W. A D gene is named only where the DNA matches it firmly. Clone size is stated in some rows and not others, as once, few, many or a class when expanded.

>TRBJ1-2|TRBV7-3|.|.
TGTGCCAGCAGCCCTCGGGGGGGTCTTGTGGGTGGCTACACCTTC
CASSPRGGLVGGYTF
>TRBJ1-1|TRBV10-3|.|.
TGTGCCATCAGCGCCGGACAGTTGAACACTGAAGCTTTCTTT
CAISAGQLNTEAFF
>TRBJ1-2|TRBV6-5|few|.
TGTGCCAGCAGTTTAAGGGGCTATGGCTACACCTTC
CASSLRGYGYTF
>TRBJ1-6|TRBV18|many|TRBD1
TGTGCCAGCTCACCGGGACAGGGAGGTTCACCCCTCCACTTT
CASSPGQGGSPLHF
>TRBJ1-6|TRBV30|.|.
TGTGCCTGGAACGAGGGGGTCTATTCACCCCTCCACTTT
CAWNEGVYSPLHF
>TRBJ2-3|TRBV18|few|TRBD2
TGTGCCAGCCTCGGGACTAGCGGGATGACAGATACGCAGTATTTT
CASLGTSGMTDTQYF
>TRBJ2-2|TRBV11-2|once|.
TGTGCCAGCAGCTTAGATCAAGGGGGAACCTCCTACACCGGGGAGCTGTTTTTT
CASSLDQGGTSYTGELFF
>TRBJ1-1|TRBV5-4|few|.
TGTGCCAGCAGCTTGTACGCTTCCAAAACCAGTGAAGCTTTCTTT
CASSLYASKTSEAFF
>TRBJ2-1|TRBV29-1|.|.
TGCAGCGTTAAGGCTGGCGGATACAATGAGCAGTTCTTC
CSVKAGGYNEQFF
>TRBJ2-4|TRBV4-2|.|.
TGTGCCAGCAGCTTCCCAGCCGGGACACGGGGAAACATTCAGTACTTC
CASSFPAGTRGNIQYF
>TRBJ1-5|TRBV7-2|.|TRBD1
TGTGCCAGCAGCCAAGACAGGGTCCAAGGGCCCCAGCATTTT
CASSQDRVQGPQHF
>TRBJ1-2|TRBV7-9|few|.
TGTGCCAGCACCCGGGACAACGTCTATGGCTACACCTTC
CASTRDNVYGYTF
>TRBJ1-5|TRBV13|.|.
TGTGCCAGCAGTTTGGACAGAAATCAGCCCCAGCATTTT
CASSLDRNQPQHF
>TRBJ1-1|TRBV18|.|.
TGTGCCAGCTCACCGAACCAGGGTAACACTGAAGCTTTCTTT
CASSPNQGNTEAFF
>TRBJ2-4|TRBV5-8|many|.
TGTGCCAGCAGCCCGGGGGAAGTCAAAAACATTCAGTACTTC
CASSPGEVKNIQYF
>TRBJ1-1|TRBV2|.|.
TGTGCCAGCGAAAAGGGAGGGTTCGACACTGAAGCTTTCTTT
CASEKGGFDTEAFF
>TRBJ1-2|TRBV30|few|TRBD1
TGTGCCTGGGCCAGGGGGTATGGCTACACCTTC
CAWARGYGYTF
>TRBJ2-1|TRBV19|.|.
TGTGCCAGTAGTATAACGGGGTACAATGAGCAGTTCTTC
CASSITGYNEQFF
>TRBJ1-2|TRBV30|.|TRBD1
TGTGCCTGGAGCCTAAGGACAGGGTATGGCTACACCTTC
CAWSLRTGYGYTF
>TRBJ2-1|TRBV7-2|.|TRBD2
TGTGCCAGCAGCTCTAGCGGATACAATGAGCAGTTCTTC
CASSSSGYNEQFF
>TRBJ1-2|TRBV9|.|TRBD1
TGTGCCAGCAGCGTTGACAGGGGGGCCTATGGCTACACCTTC
CASSVDRGAYGYTF
>TRBJ2-1|TRBV7-6|few|.
TGTGCCAGCAGCCCGGGGTACAATGAGCAGTTCTTC
CASSPGYNEQFF
>TRBJ1-3|TRBV7-9|few|.
TGTGCCAGCAGCCCTCAGAAAGGAGGCAGCGCGGGAAACACCATATATTTT
CASSPQKGGSAGNTIYF
>TRBJ2-5|TRBV4-3|once|.
TGCGCCAGCAGCCATGTAGGCGGGGAGACCCAGTACTTC
CASSHVGGETQYF
>TRBJ2-3|TRBV7-2|medium-sized|.
TGTGCCAGCAGCTTTCTCAGGGATACGCAGTATTTT
CASSFLRDTQYF
>TRBJ2-3|TRBV6-5|few|TRBD2
TGTGCCAGCAGTAAGACTAGCAGCAGCACAGATACGCAGTATTTT
CASSKTSSSTDTQYF
>TRBJ2-2|TRBV7-2|few|.
TGTGCCAGCAGTCGCGGAGGACCGGGCACCGGGGAGCTGTTTTTT
CASSRGGPGTGELFF
>TRBJ2-2|TRBV30|few|.
TGTGCCTGGATACAACGGGGTGGGGCCGGGGAGCTGTTTTTT
CAWIQRGGAGELFF
>TRBJ2-2|TRBV13|few|TRBD2
TGTGCCAGCAGCTTATACCCCGGGGGGCTAGCGGGAGACACCGGGGAGCTGTTTTTT
CASSLYPGGLAGDTGELFF
>TRBJ1-1|TRBV6-5|.|.
TGTGCCAGCAGTTATACGCCGGACACTGAAGCTTTCTTT
CASSYTPDTEAFF
>TRBJ2-1|TRBV6-1|.|TRBD1
TGTGCCAGCAACGACAGGGATGTTAGGGGTGAGCAGTTCTTC
CASNDRDVRGEQFF
>TRBJ1-3|TRBV7-3|.|.
TGTGCCAGCAGCTCAGGGTTATCTGGAAACACCATATATTTT
CASSSGLSGNTIYF
>TRBJ2-7|TRBV14|.|.
TGTGCCAGCAGCCAGCGGGACGGTAGCTCCTACGAGCAGTACTTC
CASSQRDGSSYEQYF